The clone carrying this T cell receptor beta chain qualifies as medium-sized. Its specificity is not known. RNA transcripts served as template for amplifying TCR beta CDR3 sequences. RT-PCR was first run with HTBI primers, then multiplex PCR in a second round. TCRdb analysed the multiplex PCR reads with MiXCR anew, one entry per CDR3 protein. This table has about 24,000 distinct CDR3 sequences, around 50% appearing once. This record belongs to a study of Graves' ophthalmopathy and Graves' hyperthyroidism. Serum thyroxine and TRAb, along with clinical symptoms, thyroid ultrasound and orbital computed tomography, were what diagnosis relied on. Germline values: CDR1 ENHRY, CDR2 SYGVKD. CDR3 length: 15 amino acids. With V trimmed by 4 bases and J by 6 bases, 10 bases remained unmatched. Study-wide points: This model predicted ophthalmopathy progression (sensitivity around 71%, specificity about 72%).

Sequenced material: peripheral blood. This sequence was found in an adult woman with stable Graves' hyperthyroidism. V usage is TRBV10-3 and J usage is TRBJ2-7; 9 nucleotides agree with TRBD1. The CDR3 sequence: CAISGEDRGRVEQYF. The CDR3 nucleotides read TGTGCCATCAGTGGGGAAGACAGGGGGAGGGTCGAGCAGTACTTC.